This TCR beta chain emerged from a study of blood T cell repertoires in COVID-19. Either two negative PCRs, clearance, or symptom resolution qualified Cohort 3 donors as recovered. Repertoires were generated with immunoSEQ multiplex PCR, while TCRdb's copy carries only in-frame clones and drops some. The sample consists of approximately 130,000 clones, 80% to 85% of them appearing once. Trimming took off 3 bases at V and 3 bases at J, with 9 bases between the two ends. From germline, CDR1 is MRHNA and CDR2 SNTAGT. CDR3 length equals 13 residues. The table lists this clone with many counts. Sequencing was done on a sample of PBMCs or T cells enriched from blood (not recorded which). The receptor's source is a man aged 25-45 years who had recovered from COVID-19. V is TRBV6-4 and J is TRBJ2-7; D is undetermined. This chain's CDR3 is CASSEQVSYEQYV. The DNA of the CDR3 is TGTGCCAGCAGTGAGCAGGTCAGCTACGAGCAGTACGTC.